These T cell receptor beta chains were read from a single sample in a study of shared clonotypes between healthy human individuals. Repertoires were generated with immunoSEQ multiplex PCR, while TCRdb's copy carries only in-frame clones and drops some. This table holds around 2,000,000 clones, less than 95% found once. The sample comprised naive CD8+ T cells sorted from blood. All receptors come from a man aged 18-30 years in good health. CDR3s include the opening cysteine and the closing phenylalanine or tryptophan. Each record gives: V gene, D gene, J gene, clone size, CDR3 DNA, CDR3 protein. D genes are given only for firm matches. The size entry is marked missing in some rows and otherwise reads once, few, many or a size class.

v_call: TRBV12-5
d_call: -
j_call: TRBJ1-5
clone_size: -
cdr3_nt: TGTGCTAGTGGTTTCGGTAGCAATCAGCCCCAGCATTTT
cdr3_aa: CASGFGSNQPQHF

v_call: TRBV5-6
d_call: TRBD2
j_call: TRBJ2-7
clone_size: -
cdr3_nt: TGTGCCAGCAGCTTACTAGCGGGGGGGATCTACGAGCAGTACTTC
cdr3_aa: CASSLLAGGIYEQYF

v_call: TRBV7-8
d_call: -
j_call: TRBJ2-7
clone_size: once
cdr3_nt: TGTGCCAGCAGCTTAGTGCAGGGAGCAACCCTTTCCTACGAGCAGTACTTC
cdr3_aa: CASSLVQGATLSYEQYF

v_call: TRBV9
d_call: TRBD1
j_call: TRBJ1-1
clone_size: -
cdr3_nt: TGTGCCAGCAGGGGACAGGGGTCTGAAGCTTTCTTT
cdr3_aa: CASRGQGSEAFF

v_call: TRBV27
d_call: -
j_call: TRBJ1-2
clone_size: -
cdr3_nt: TGTGCCAGCAGTTACGTGCCCCCCAGGGGAAGCGGTTTCGGTGGCTACACCTTC
cdr3_aa: CASSYVPPRGSGFGGYTF

v_call: TRBV6-5
d_call: -
j_call: TRBJ1-2
clone_size: -
cdr3_nt: TGTGCCAGCAGTTACTTCCAGGGGACTAATGGCTACACCTTC
cdr3_aa: CASSYFQGTNGYTF

v_call: TRBV7-2
d_call: TRBD1
j_call: TRBJ1-2
clone_size: -
cdr3_nt: TGTGCCAGCAGCTTTACAGGGGCCAGCTATGGCTACACCTTC
cdr3_aa: CASSFTGASYGYTF

v_call: TRBV5-6
d_call: -
j_call: TRBJ2-5
clone_size: -
cdr3_nt: TGTGCCAGCAGCTGGGCAGCGACCCCGGAGACCCAGTACTTC
cdr3_aa: CASSWAATPETQYF

v_call: TRBV27
d_call: -
j_call: TRBJ1-2
clone_size: -
cdr3_nt: TGTGCCAGCAGTCCCCAGCTCTCTCCCTATGGCTACACCTTC
cdr3_aa: CASSPQLSPYGYTF

v_call: TRBV18
d_call: TRBD1
j_call: TRBJ2-7
clone_size: -
cdr3_nt: TGTGCCAGCTCTCTCGAGGGGGCAGGGACCCACTACGAGCAGTACTTC
cdr3_aa: CASSLEGAGTHYEQYF

v_call: TRBV9
d_call: TRBD1
j_call: TRBJ1-1
clone_size: -
cdr3_nt: TGTGCCAGCAGCGTATGGGACAGCGAAGAAGCTTTCTTT
cdr3_aa: CASSVWDSEEAFF

v_call: TRBV7-2
d_call: TRBD2
j_call: TRBJ2-7
clone_size: -
cdr3_nt: TGTGCCAGCAGCCCGGAGGGTAGCGGGTCCTACGAGCAGTACTTC
cdr3_aa: CASSPEGSGSYEQYF

v_call: TRBV14
d_call: -
j_call: TRBJ1-2
clone_size: -
cdr3_nt: TGTGCCAGCAGCCTCGGACCGCTTAGCTATGGCTACACCTTC
cdr3_aa: CASSLGPLSYGYTF

v_call: TRBV6-5
d_call: -
j_call: TRBJ2-7
clone_size: once
cdr3_nt: TGTGCCAGCAGTTACTCGGCGGGTCTTGGGAACTACGAGCAGTACTTC
cdr3_aa: CASSYSAGLGNYEQYF

v_call: TRBV6-5
d_call: TRBD1
j_call: TRBJ2-7
clone_size: -
cdr3_nt: TGTGCCAGCAGTCTGACAGGGGTGGACGAGCAGTACTTC
cdr3_aa: CASSLTGVDEQYF

v_call: TRBV27
d_call: -
j_call: TRBJ2-7
clone_size: -
cdr3_nt: TGTGCCAGCAGTTTATGGGTCGACTACGAGCAGTACTTC
cdr3_aa: CASSLWVDYEQYF

v_call: TRBV6-5
d_call: -
j_call: TRBJ2-3
clone_size: -
cdr3_nt: TGTGCCAGCAGCCCTGTCGGGGTAGGCGTTGATACGCAGTATTTT
cdr3_aa: CASSPVGVGVDTQYF

v_call: TRBV9
d_call: -
j_call: TRBJ2-7
clone_size: -
cdr3_nt: TGTGCCAGCAGCGTAGCGCCAGCAGCCTACGAGCAGTACTTC
cdr3_aa: CASSVAPAAYEQYF

v_call: TRBV29-1
d_call: TRBD2
j_call: TRBJ2-2
clone_size: -
cdr3_nt: TGCAGCGTTAGGACTAGCGGGGGAGATGGGACCGGGGAGCTGTTTTTT
cdr3_aa: CSVRTSGGDGTGELFF

v_call: TRBV15
d_call: TRBD2
j_call: TRBJ2-7
clone_size: -
cdr3_nt: TGTGCCACCAGCATTGACCCGGGACTAGCGGCCTACGAGCAGTACTTC
cdr3_aa: CATSIDPGLAAYEQYF

v_call: TRBV2
d_call: -
j_call: TRBJ2-7
clone_size: -
cdr3_nt: TGTGCCAGCTCATGGGGTACTGCCTACGAGCAGTACTTC
cdr3_aa: CASSWGTAYEQYF

v_call: TRBV19
d_call: TRBD1
j_call: TRBJ2-2
clone_size: -
cdr3_nt: TGTGCCAGTAGCCCGGACAGGGACACCGGGGAGCTGTTTTTT
cdr3_aa: CASSPDRDTGELFF

v_call: TRBV27
d_call: TRBD1
j_call: TRBJ2-3
clone_size: -
cdr3_nt: TGTGCCAGCAGTCCCCCCCAGGGGGCAGTAACAGATACGCAGTATTTT
cdr3_aa: CASSPPQGAVTDTQYF

v_call: TRBV4-3
d_call: -
j_call: TRBJ2-3
clone_size: -
cdr3_nt: TGCGCCAGCAGCCAAGATGAGGGGCTTACAGATACGCAGTATTTT
cdr3_aa: CASSQDEGLTDTQYF

v_call: TRBV7-2
d_call: -
j_call: TRBJ1-5
clone_size: -
cdr3_nt: TGTGCCAGCAGCTTAAAGGGTTGGGGGGCAGGGCAGCCCCAGCATTTT
cdr3_aa: CASSLKGWGAGQPQHF

v_call: TRBV18
d_call: TRBD1
j_call: TRBJ2-3
clone_size: -
cdr3_nt: TGTGCCAGCTCACCAAGTAAGGGACAGGGGGCAGATACGCAGTATTTT
cdr3_aa: CASSPSKGQGADTQYF

v_call: TRBV5-1
d_call: -
j_call: TRBJ2-5
clone_size: -
cdr3_nt: TGCGCCAGCAGCGACCAAGAGACCCAGTACTTC
cdr3_aa: CASSDQETQYF